This entry lists 5 T cell receptor beta chains sequenced from one sample in a study of neoadjuvant anti-PD-1 for oral cavity cancer. As to time point: after neoadjuvant nivolumab, at surgical resection. This table comes from immunoSEQ multiplex PCR, and its TCRdb copy is limited to in-frame clones, with some not included. The sample yields approximately 42,000 clones, about three quarters seen once. Sequencing was performed on PBMCs, taken after nivolumab (anti-PD-1) treatment. Receptors were obtained from a person between 40 and 85 years old with oral cavity squamous cell carcinoma.

J is TRBJ2-1 and V is TRBV12-5; 8 bases are a match to TRBD2. Germline-derived CDR1 and CDR2 are LGHNT and FRNRAP. The CDR3 is 13 amino acids. V lost 7 bases to trimming and J lost 10 bases; unmatched junction nucleotides: 9. The CDR3 DNA sequence: TGTGCTAGTGCCCCTCGGGGGGGCAGGGAGCAGTTCTTC. Translating gives CASAPRGGREQFF.

The gene calls are TRBV6-5 and TRBJ1-6, with D possibly matching TRBD1 (5 bases). V dropped 4 bases and J dropped 7 bases, with 11 bases sitting between them. The germline V gene encodes CDR1 MNHEY and CDR2 SVGAGI. The CDR3 has 14 amino acids. This CDR3 is CASSSGSGNSPLHF. For the CDR3, the DNA is TGTGCCAGCAGTTCGGGGTCAGGGAATTCACCCCTCCACTTT.

The gene calls are TRBV6-1 and TRBJ2-3; TRBD2 agrees at 7 bases. The CDR3 is 19 residues long. V shed 3 bases, J shed 0 bases, and the junction held 15 bases outside the gene matches. The germline V gene has CDR1 MNHNS and CDR2 SASEGT. DNA of the CDR3: TGTGCCAGCAGTGAGAACCCAAGCGGGATATCTTCTAGCACAGATACGCAGTATTTT. It codes for CASSENPSGISSSTDTQYF.

This chain joins TRBV7-2 and TRBJ2-7; perhaps D is TRBD1 or TRBD2 (5 bases each). The V gene lost 1 base and the J gene lost 4 bases, with 17 bases spanning the gap. Germline V gene sequence: CDR1 SGHTA, CDR2 FQGNSA. The CDR3 runs 16 residues. The CDR3 loop reads CASSLGGTVAAYEQYF. DNA for the CDR3: TGTGCCAGCAGCTTAGGAGGGACGGTCGCAGCGTACGAGCAGTACTTC.

The chain employs TRBV29-1 and TRBJ1-2; D ambiguous. CDR1 is SQVTM and CDR2 is ANQGSEA in the germline V gene. V was pared by 4 bases and J by 0 bases, with 12 bases between. The CDR3 covers 14 residues. The CDR3 coding sequence is TGCAGCGTTGCAAAGGGAGAAGCTAACTATGGCTACACCTTC. It translates to CSVAKGEANYGYTF.